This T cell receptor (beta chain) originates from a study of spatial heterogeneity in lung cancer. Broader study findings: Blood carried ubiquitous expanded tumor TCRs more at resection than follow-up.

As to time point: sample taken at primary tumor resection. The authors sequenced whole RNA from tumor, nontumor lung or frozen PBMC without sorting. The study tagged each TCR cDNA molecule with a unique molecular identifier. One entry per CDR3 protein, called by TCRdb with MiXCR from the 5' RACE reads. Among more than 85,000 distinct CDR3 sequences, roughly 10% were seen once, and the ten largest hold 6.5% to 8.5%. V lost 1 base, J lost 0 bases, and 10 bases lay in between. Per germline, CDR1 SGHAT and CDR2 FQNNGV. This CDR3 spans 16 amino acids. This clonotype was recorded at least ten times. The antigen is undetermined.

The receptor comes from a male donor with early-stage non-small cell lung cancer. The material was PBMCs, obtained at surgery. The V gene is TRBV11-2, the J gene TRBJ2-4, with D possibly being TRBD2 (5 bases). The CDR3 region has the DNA TGTGCCAGCAGCTTAGTCGGGAATCCAGCCAAAAACATTCAGTACTTC. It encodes CASSLVGNPAKNIQYF.